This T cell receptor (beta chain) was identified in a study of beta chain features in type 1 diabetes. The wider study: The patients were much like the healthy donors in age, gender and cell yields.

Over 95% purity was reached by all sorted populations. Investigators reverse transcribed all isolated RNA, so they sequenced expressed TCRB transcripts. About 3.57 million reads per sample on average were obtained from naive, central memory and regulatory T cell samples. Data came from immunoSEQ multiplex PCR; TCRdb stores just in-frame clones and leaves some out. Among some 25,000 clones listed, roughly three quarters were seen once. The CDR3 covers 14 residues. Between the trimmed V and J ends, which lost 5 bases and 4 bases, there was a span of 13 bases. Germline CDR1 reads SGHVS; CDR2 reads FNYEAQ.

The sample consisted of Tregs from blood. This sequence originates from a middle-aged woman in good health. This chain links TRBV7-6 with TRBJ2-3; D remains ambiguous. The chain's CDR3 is CASSPQATSDTQYF. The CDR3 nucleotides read TGTGCCAGCAGCCCTCAGGCCACCTCAGATACGCAGTATTTT. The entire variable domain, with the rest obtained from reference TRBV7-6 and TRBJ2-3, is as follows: GAGVSQSPRYKVTKRGQDVALRCDPISGHVSLYWYRQALGQGPEFLTYFNYEAQQDKSGLPNDRFSAERPEGSISTLTIQRTEQRDSAMYRCASSPQATSDTQYFGPGTRLTVL.